This TCR beta chain was recovered during a study of early T cells in non-severe SARS-CoV-2 infection (dated by TCRdb to about 2021). Study-level background: Because TCR sequencing relied on bulk RNA taken from unsorted whole blood, pairing of alpha and beta chains was not possible.

The library was produced with 5' RACE. Data came from a NextSeq 500. In the TCR library protocol, unique molecular identifiers were attached to individual cDNA molecules to correct for PCR bias and sequencing error. TCR alpha and beta chains were both sequenced, and the abundances of alpha and beta sequences in each sample were closely correlated with each other. The paper's processing steps were these. V gene, J gene and CDR3 annotation of TCR sequences was performed with Decombinator V4. TCRs were defined as expanded if a significant change between any two time points was detected under a Poisson model with p below 0.0001. TCR abundances were normalised to the total number of TCRs sequenced per sample and were expressed as counts per million. TRAV1-2 paired with TRAJ12, TRAJ20 or TRAJ33 defined MAIT TCRs, while TRAV10 paired with TRAJ18 defined iNKT TCRs. A search of VDJdb, accessed on 1 November 2021, was run for TCRs annotated to CMV, EBV and SARS-CoV-2, with TCRs annotated for multiple antigens excluded. Through fastp at Q25 and MiXCR, TCRdb rebuilt clones from the public reads, retaining in-frame beta chains. Merged by CDR3 protein, the rows form single entries marked with the most common genes and DNA. The V and J calls shown here were made by TCRdb, not taken from the authors' results. This sample lists 81,000 or so distinct CDR3 sequences; approximately 12% were detected once. The ten largest clones capture 3.4% of the sample.

Study-wide conclusions, independent of this receptor: VDJdb matching was skewed toward anti-spike CD8 responses and likely underestimated virus-specific expansions, missing private and CD4 specificities.

Including cysteine and phenylalanine, the CDR3 has 12 amino acids. Solely the CDR3 DNA is kept, with 36 bases framed from the first base. CDR1 is given as SGHDT and CDR2 as YYEEEE, both from the germline V gene. Cut back by 2 bases and 6 bases, the V and J ends lie 9 bases apart. This clonotype turned up a few times. The clone's antigen remains unknown. No base quality information exists; no much larger clone differs at one position. This was a case-control study nested in a cohort of healthcare workers in London, UK, who had nasopharyngeal swab PCR tests and blood samples taken every week. Healthcare workers were recruited during the week of the UK lockdown, between 23 and 31 March 2020, and followed weekly for up to about 15 weeks.

This TCR was recovered from an adult who was a healthcare worker with PCR-confirmed SARS-CoV-2 infection or an uninfected control (not recorded which). The material sequenced was whole blood. The chain employs TRBV5-6 and TRBJ2-7, with the D gene not clear enough to name. The nucleotide sequence reads as follows: TGTGCCAGCAGCTTCCGACCCCTCGAGCAGTACTTC. Its protein reads: CASSFRPLEQYF.